These 26 T cell receptor beta chains share one sample of origin, sequenced in a study of blood T cell repertoires in COVID-19. Assay: immunoSEQ multiplex PCR; the TCRdb copy retains only in-frame clones and omits some. Here the sample spans roughly 90,000 clones, roughly 84% being singletons. Material: peripheral blood. The receptor source for this set is a human donor in a cohort sampled during active COVID-19.

This sequence joins TRBV6-5 and TRBJ2-1; 8 nucleotides line up with TRBD2. This CDR3 has 15 residues. After removal of 10 bases from V and 8 bases from J, the junction contained 16 bases not matched to a gene. The germline V gene has CDR1 MNHEY and CDR2 SVGAGI. Written as DNA, the CDR3 is TGTGCCACCCAAACCCCAGCGGGGGAAGTCTATGAGCAGTTCTTC. Amino acid sequence: CATQTPAGEVYEQFF.

This clone was counted once. The chain is built from TRBV10-3 and TRBJ2-3; possibly TRBD2 for D (6 bases). CDR1 is ENHRY and CDR2 is SYGVKD in the germline V gene. The CDR3 extends over 14 amino acids. V was shortened by 5 bases and J by 1 base, with 10 bases between the two germline ends. The CDR3 here is CAISIGSRTDTQYF. The CDR3 DNA reads TGTGCCATCAGTATCGGGAGCCGCACAGATACGCAGTATTTT.

The chain couples TRBV30 to TRBJ2-1; 7 bases line up with TRBD2. The CDR3 is 13 residues long. The ends lost 2 bases at V and 9 bases at J; junction bases unmatched: 7. Germline CDR1 and CDR2: GTSNPN and SVGIG (reference sequence). This chain's CDR3 is CAWSPGTGGEQFF. The DNA for the CDR3 is TGTGCCTGGAGTCCCGGCACGGGGGGTGAGCAGTTCTTC.

The chain links TRBV10-3 to TRBJ2-5; 7 bases line up with TRBD1. The germline V gene encodes CDR1 ENHRY and CDR2 SYGVKD. The CDR3 is 14 residues long. Trimming took 8 bases from V and 2 from J; bases not matched to a gene: 8. The CDR3 DNA sequence: TGTGCCATCTCCAAGGAGACAGGGCAAGAGACCCAGTACTTC. It translates to CAISKETGQETQYF.

This sequence joins TRBV28 and TRBJ2-3; no clear D gene. CDR1 MDHEN and CDR2 SYDVKM come from the germline V gene. Trimming took 5 bases from V and 1 from J, leaving 13 bases between them. The CDR3 totals 15 residues. CDR3 nucleotide sequence: TGTGCCAGCAGTCGGGTATTACGGCGCACAGATACGCAGTATTTT. This translates into CASSRVLRRTDTQYF.

This CDR3 is CASSPSPQGDYGYTF. CDR3 in DNA: TGTGCCAGCAGCCCATCCCCACAGGGGGACTATGGCTACACCTTC. The chain carries TRBV5-6 and TRBJ1-2, with 8 bases matching TRBD1. CDR1 is SGHDT and CDR2 is YYEEEE in the germline V gene. V was clipped by 4 bases and J by 3 bases; unmatched bases: 8. The CDR3 has 15 amino acids.

The chain is built from TRBV30 and TRBJ2-6; 8 nucleotides agree with TRBD2. The V segment lost 7 bases and the J segment 0 bases; nucleotides outside the gene matches: 11. This CDR3 is built from 17 residues. The germline V gene has CDR1 GTSNPN and CDR2 SVGIG (reference sequence). The DNA for the CDR3 is TGTGCCTCCCGACGGGGGGGCCATACCTCTGGGGCCAACGTCCTGACTTTC. It yields the protein CASRRGGHTSGANVLTF.

This clone was recorded once. This chain links TRBV7-3 with TRBJ1-2; 8 bases map to TRBD1. This CDR3 comprises 14 residues. Germline assignment: CDR1 SGHTA and CDR2 FQGTGA. After removal of 0 bases from V and 7 bases from J, the junction contained 4 bases not matched to a gene. The CDR3 here is CASSLTQGAGGYTF. CDR3 sequence (DNA): TGTGCCAGCAGCTTAACCCAGGGGGCAGGTGGCTACACCTTC.

The chain links TRBV5-1 to TRBJ2-7; the match to TRBD2 covers 10 bases. V shed 4 bases, J shed 3 bases, and the junction held 10 bases outside the gene matches. Per germline, CDR1 SGHRS and CDR2 YFSETQ. The CDR3 has 16 residues. Here the CDR3 reads CASSPSGLAANYEQYF. CDR3 coding DNA: TGCGCCAGCAGCCCCAGCGGACTAGCGGCGAACTACGAGCAGTACTTC.

As for this clone: One end of the junction does not line up with germline, which may come from a read error. The rearrangement uses TRBV11-1 and TRBJ2-3, with 8 bases identical to TRBD2. This CDR3 contains 13 residues. The V gene's germline CDR1 is SGHAT and CDR2 FQDESV (reference sequence). The CDR3 here is CASSRTSKDTQYF. The DNA for the CDR3 is TGTGCCAGCAGTCGGACTAGCAAAGATACGCAGTATTTT.

The V and J genes are TRBV19 and TRBJ2-3; TRBD1 might be the D (6 bases). The CDR3 totals 14 residues. Germline V lookup: CDR1 LNHDA, CDR2 SQIVND (reference sequence). The V end was cut by 1 base, the J end by 6 bases, with 11 bases between. The CDR3 region has the DNA TGTGCCAGTAGTATAGGCCCCACAGGGGATACGCAGTATTTT. Residues: CASSIGPTGDTQYF.

The gene calls are TRBV12-3 or TRBV12-4 and TRBJ1-2, with D hard to call. The CDR3 contains 13 residues. The germline V and J ends were trimmed by 7 bases and 8 bases, with 17 bases remaining between them. The CDR3 DNA is TGTGCCAGCACGCCATCCGCCCGGTTGGGCTACACCTTC. It encodes CASTPSARLGYTF.

The chain links TRBV24-1 to TRBJ2-3; TRBD1 agrees at 10 bases. CDR1 is KGHDR and CDR2 is SFDVKD in the germline V gene. The CDR3 runs 18 residues. V shed 2 bases, J shed 2 bases, and the junction held 9 bases outside the gene matches. The CDR3 bases are TGTGCCACCAGTGATTCATGGACAGGGGGACTCAACACAGATACGCAGTATTTT. Its translation is CATSDSWTGGLNTDTQYF.

CDR3 sequence: CASSLRQGVSGANVLTF. In nucleotides, the CDR3 is TGTGCCAGCAGTCTTCGACAGGGGGTCTCTGGGGCCAACGTCCTGACTTTC. This chain uses TRBV2 with TRBJ2-6; 9 bases agree with TRBD1. This CDR3 is built from 17 residues. J was trimmed by 0 bases and V by 5 bases; bases with no gene match: 5. Germline loops: CDR1 SNHLY, CDR2 FYNNEI. Full variable domain (rest looked up from reference TRBV2 and TRBJ2-6): EPEVTQTPSHQVTQMGQEVILRCVPISNHLYFYWYRQILGQKVEFLVSFYNNEISEKSEIFDDQFSVERPDGSNFTLKIRSTKLEDSAMYFCASSLRQGVSGANVLTFGAGSRLTVL.

The V call is TRBV18, the J call TRBJ2-3; maybe TRBD1 (5 bases). Trimming stripped 2 bases from V and 0 bases from J, with 12 bases between. The CDR3 is 16 amino acids. CDR1 and CDR2 from the germline V gene are KGHSH and LQKENI. The CDR3 region has the DNA TGTGCCAGCTCACCAGGGGCTAAGGCTAGCACAGATACGCAGTATTTT. It specifies CASSPGAKASTDTQYF.

This chain links TRBV9 with TRBJ2-1; 10 bases align to TRBD2. The germline gives CDR1 SGDLS, CDR2 YYNGEE. V lost 6 bases to trimming and J lost 7 bases; unmatched junction nucleotides: 7. The CDR3 length is 14 residues. The CDR3 here is CASKRTSGRNEQFF. CDR3 in DNA: TGTGCCAGCAAGCGGACTAGCGGTAGGAATGAGCAGTTCTTC.

This clone was picked up one time. This rearrangement joins TRBV5-1 to TRBJ2-3; TRBD2 is a possible D gene (5 bases). Trimming pared 1 base from V and 2 bases from J, leaving 14 bases between. This CDR3 comprises 16 residues. Germline values: CDR1 SGHRS, CDR2 YFSETQ. DNA of the CDR3: TGCGCCAGCAGCTTGAGAGCGGCTATTACCACAGATACGCAGTATTTT. This translates into CASSLRAAITTDTQYF.

The gene calls are TRBV5-4 and TRBJ2-2; D ambiguous. The CDR3 totals 15 residues. The germline gives CDR1 SGHNT, CDR2 YYREEE (reference sequence). V was pared by 0 bases and J by 1 base, with 7 bases between. In DNA form, the CDR3 reads TGTGCCAGCAGCTTGGCCCAGGTGAACACCGGGGAGCTGTTTTTT. This gives the protein CASSLAQVNTGELFF.

The V call is TRBV19, the J call TRBJ1-4; D may be TRBD1 (6 bases). The CDR3 has 15 residues. Germline lookup yields CDR1 LNHDA and CDR2 SQIVND (reference sequence). V was shortened by 6 bases and J by 3 bases, with 14 bases between the two germline ends. The CDR3, as DNA: TGTGCCAGTAGCACCCAAGGGGGGGCTAATGAAAAACTGTTTTTT. Protein sequence: CASSTQGGANEKLFF.

The chain is built from TRBV28 and TRBJ1-1; 7 nucleotides agree with TRBD1. The CDR3 has 13 amino acids. From germline, CDR1 is MDHEN and CDR2 SYDVKM. The ends lost 3 bases at V and 11 bases at J; junction bases unmatched: 9. The DNA for the CDR3 is TGTGCCAGCAGTTTCCTTGGCAGGGGGTGGGCTTTCTTT. It specifies CASSFLGRGWAFF.

The chain couples TRBV25-1 to TRBJ1-1; D perhaps matches TRBD1 (6 bases). The V gene lost 2 bases and the J gene lost 1 base, with 8 bases spanning the gap. Germline CDR1 reads MGHDK; CDR2 reads SYGVNS. The CDR3 contains 14 residues. In nucleotides, the CDR3 is TGTGCCAGCAGTGAAACAGGGCCGAACACTGAAGCTTTCTTT. Its translation is CASSETGPNTEAFF.

The chain combines TRBV6-5 with TRBJ2-5; perhaps TRBD1 as D (6 bases). The germline CDR1 and CDR2 sequences are MNHEY and SVGAGI. The ends were cut back, 7 bases at V and 4 bases at J, with 13 bases in the middle. The CDR3 consists of 13 residues. CDR3 sequence (DNA): TGTGCCAGCACCCGGACAGTACCAGAGACCCAGTACTTC. It is translated as CASTRTVPETQYF.

The V call is TRBV7-8, the J call TRBJ2-1; perhaps TRBD2 as D (5 bases). Per the germline V gene, CDR1 is SGHVS and CDR2 is FQNEAQ. Trimming removed 5 bases from V and 0 bases from J, with 23 bases in between. CDR3 length: 19 amino acids. The DNA for the CDR3 is TGTGCCAGCAGCCCTGGACGGGGTACCGTCCAAAGCTCCTACAATGAGCAGTTCTTC. Translated: CASSPGRGTVQSSYNEQFF.

The genes are TRBV5-6 and TRBJ2-7; D is uncertain. Germline CDR1 is SGHDT and CDR2 is YYEEEE. CDR3 length equals 13 residues. Trimming shortened V by 0 bases and J by 5 bases, and 9 bases separated the two germline ends. The CDR3 DNA sequence: TGTGCCAGCAGCTTGGGGCCGACTGACGAGCAGTACTTC. The encoded protein is CASSLGPTDEQYF.

The chain combines TRBV6-2 or TRBV6-3 with TRBJ1-1; D possibly corresponds to TRBD1 (5 bases). CDR1 is MNHEY, CDR2 SVGEGT, per germline. V lost 5 bases to trimming and J lost 0 bases, with 13 bases between them. The CDR3 totals 15 residues. The CDR3 nucleotides read TGTGCCAGCAGTCCGACCCGACAGATGAACACTGAAGCTTTCTTT. Protein sequence: CASSPTRQMNTEAFF.

The V and J genes are TRBV27 and TRBJ1-1; D unclear. V shed 0 bases and J shed 4 bases, with 9 bases lying between them. The CDR3 is 14 amino acids. Germline V CDR1 and CDR2: MNHEY, SMNVEV (reference sequence). CDR3 DNA sequence: TGTGCCAGCAGTTTATCGAGAGGAAGCACTGAAGCTTTCTTT. It encodes CASSLSRGSTEAFF.